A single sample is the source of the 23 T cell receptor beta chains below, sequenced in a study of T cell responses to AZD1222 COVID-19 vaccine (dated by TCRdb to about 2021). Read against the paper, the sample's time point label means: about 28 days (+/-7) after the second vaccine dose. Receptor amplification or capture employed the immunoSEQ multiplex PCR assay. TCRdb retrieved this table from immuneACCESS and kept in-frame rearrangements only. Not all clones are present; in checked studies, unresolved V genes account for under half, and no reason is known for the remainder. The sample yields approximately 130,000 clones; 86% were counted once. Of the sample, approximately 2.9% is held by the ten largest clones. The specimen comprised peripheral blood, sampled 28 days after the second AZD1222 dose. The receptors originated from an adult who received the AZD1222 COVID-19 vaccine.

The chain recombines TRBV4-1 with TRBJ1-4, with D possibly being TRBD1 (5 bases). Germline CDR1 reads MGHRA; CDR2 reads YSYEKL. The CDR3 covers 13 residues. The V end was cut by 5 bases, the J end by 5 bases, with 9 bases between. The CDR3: CASSVGGNEKLFF. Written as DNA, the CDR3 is TGCGCCAGCAGCGTCGGGGGAAATGAAAAACTGTTTTTT.

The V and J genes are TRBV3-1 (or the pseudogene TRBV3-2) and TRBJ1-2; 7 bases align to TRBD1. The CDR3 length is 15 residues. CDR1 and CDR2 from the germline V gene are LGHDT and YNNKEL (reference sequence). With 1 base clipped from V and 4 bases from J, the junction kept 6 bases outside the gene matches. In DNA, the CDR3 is TGTGCCAGCAGCCAAGGAGAGGGGGCGGTCTATGGCTACACCTTC. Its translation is CASSQGEGAVYGYTF.

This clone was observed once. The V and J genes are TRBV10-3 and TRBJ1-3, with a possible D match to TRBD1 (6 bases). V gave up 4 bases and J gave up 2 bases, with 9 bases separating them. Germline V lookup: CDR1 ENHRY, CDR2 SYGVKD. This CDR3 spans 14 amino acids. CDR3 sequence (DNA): TGTGCCATCAGTGGGGCAGGGGCTGGAAACACCATATATTTT. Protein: CAISGAGAGNTIYF.

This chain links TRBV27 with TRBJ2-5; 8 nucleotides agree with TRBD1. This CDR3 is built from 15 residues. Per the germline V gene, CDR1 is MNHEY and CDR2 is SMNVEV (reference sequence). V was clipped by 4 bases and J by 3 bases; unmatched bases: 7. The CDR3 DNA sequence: TGTGCCAGCAGTTCCTTCGGGACAGGCAAAGAGACCCAGTACTTC. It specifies CASSSFGTGKETQYF.

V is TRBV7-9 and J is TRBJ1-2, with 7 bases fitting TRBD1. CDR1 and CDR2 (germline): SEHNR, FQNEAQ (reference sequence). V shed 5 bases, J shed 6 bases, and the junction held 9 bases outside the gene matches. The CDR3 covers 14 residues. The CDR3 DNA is TGTGCCAGCAGCCGAGGGGGCAGGGGGGATGGCTACACCTTC. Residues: CASSRGGRGDGYTF.

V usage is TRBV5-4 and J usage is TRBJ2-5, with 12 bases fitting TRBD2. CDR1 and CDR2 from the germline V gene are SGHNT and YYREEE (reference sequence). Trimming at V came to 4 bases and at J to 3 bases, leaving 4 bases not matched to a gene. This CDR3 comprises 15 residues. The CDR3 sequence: CASSKRLAGEETQYF. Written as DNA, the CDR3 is TGTGCCAGCAGCAAAAGACTAGCGGGGGAAGAGACCCAGTACTTC.

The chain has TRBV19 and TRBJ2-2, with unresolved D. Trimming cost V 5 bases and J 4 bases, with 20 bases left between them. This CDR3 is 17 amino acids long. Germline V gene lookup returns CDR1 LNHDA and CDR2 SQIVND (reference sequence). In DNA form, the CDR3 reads TGTGCCAGTAGTTTTCCGGGCTCTTATGCGGCCACCGGGGAGCTGTTTTTT. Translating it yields CASSFPGSYAATGELFF.

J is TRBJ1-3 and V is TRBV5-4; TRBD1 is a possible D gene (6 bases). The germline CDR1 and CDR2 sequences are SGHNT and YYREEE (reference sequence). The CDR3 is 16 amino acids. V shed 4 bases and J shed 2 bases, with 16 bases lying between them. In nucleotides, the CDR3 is TGTGCCAGCAGCGTGAGAGGGGGATCCGCTGGAAACACCATATATTTT. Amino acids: CASSVRGGSAGNTIYF.

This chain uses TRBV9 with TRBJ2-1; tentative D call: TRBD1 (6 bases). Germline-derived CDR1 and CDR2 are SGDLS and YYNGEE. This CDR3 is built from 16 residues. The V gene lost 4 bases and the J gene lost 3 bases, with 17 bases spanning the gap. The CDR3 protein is CASSNQDSPFYNEQFF. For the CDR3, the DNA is TGTGCCAGCAGCAACCAGGACAGCCCTTTCTACAATGAGCAGTTCTTC.

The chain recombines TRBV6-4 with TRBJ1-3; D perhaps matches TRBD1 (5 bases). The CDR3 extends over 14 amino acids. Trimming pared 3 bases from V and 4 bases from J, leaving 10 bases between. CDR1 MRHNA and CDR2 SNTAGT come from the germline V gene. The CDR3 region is CASSEGPQGNTIYF. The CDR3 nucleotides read TGTGCCAGCAGTGAGGGGCCGCAAGGAAACACCATATATTTT.

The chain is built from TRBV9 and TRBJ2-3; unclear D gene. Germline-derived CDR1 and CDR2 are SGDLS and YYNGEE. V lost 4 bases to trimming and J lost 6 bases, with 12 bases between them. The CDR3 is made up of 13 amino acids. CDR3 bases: TGTGCCAGCAGCCCCATCCCGGAGGATACGCAGTATTTT. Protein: CASSPIPEDTQYF.

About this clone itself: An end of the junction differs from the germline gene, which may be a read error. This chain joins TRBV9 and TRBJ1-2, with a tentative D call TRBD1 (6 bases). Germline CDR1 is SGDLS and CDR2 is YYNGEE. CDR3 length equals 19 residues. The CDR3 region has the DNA TGTGCCAGCAACGTAGCGGGGGACACCCCCTTTCCCGTTAACTATGGCTACACCTTC. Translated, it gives CASNVAGDTPFPVNYGYTF.

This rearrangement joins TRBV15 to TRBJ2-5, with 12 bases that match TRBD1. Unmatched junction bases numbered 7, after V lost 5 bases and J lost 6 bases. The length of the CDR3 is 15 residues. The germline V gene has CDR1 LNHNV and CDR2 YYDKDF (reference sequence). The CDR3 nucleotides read TGTGCCACCAGCGAGGGACAGGGGGCGGGAAAGACCCAGTACTTC. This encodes CATSEGQGAGKTQYF.

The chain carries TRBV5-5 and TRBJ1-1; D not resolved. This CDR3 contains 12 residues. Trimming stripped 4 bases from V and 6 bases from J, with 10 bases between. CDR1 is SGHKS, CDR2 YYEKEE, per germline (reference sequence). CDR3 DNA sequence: TGTGCCAGCAGCCCGGACGGTTCTGAAGCTTTCTTT. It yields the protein CASSPDGSEAFF.

CDR3 residues: CASSQDRSGARTRTGELFF. CDR3 in DNA: TGTGCCAGCAGCCAAGATCGGAGCGGGGCACGAACGAGGACCGGGGAGCTGTTTTTT. The J gene is TRBJ2-2, the V gene TRBV4-2, with 7 positions matching TRBD2. CDR1 and CDR2 from the germline V gene are LGHNA and YNFKEQ. V lost 0 bases to trimming and J lost 5 bases; unmatched junction nucleotides: 15. This CDR3 region has 19 residues.

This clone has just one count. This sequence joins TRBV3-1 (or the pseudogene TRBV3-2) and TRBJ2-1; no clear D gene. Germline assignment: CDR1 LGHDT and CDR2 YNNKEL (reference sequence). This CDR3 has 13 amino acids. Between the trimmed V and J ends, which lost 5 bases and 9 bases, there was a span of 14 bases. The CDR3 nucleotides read TGTGCCAGCAGCTCCGTCAAGGTCCCTGAGCAGTTCTTC. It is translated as CASSSVKVPEQFF.

Written as DNA, the CDR3 is TGTGCCAGCTCAAGTCAGACGGGCTCCTACGAGCAGTACTTC. Its protein is CASSSQTGSYEQYF. The chain combines TRBV18 with TRBJ2-7, with D hard to call. Germline V lookup: CDR1 KGHSH, CDR2 LQKENI. V dropped 5 bases and J dropped 0 bases, with 11 bases sitting between them. The CDR3 has 14 residues.

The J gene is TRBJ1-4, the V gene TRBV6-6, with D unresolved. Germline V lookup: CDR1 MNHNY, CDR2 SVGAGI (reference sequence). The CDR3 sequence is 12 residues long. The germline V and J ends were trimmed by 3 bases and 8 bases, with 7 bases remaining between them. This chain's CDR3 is CASSYGNEKLFF. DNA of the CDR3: TGTGCCAGCAGTTATGGTAACGAAAAACTGTTTTTT.

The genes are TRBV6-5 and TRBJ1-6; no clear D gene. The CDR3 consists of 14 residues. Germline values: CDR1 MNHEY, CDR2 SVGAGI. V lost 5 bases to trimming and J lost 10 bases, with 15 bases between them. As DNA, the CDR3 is TGTGCCAGCAGTCCCGATCCAATACGGTCACCCCTCCACTTT. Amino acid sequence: CASSPDPIRSPLHF.

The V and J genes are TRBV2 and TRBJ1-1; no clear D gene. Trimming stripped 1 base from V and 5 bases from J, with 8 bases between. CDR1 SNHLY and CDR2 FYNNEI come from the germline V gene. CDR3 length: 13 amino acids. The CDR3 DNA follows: TGTGCCAGCAGTGAAGAGGGAAAGACTGAAGCTTTCTTT. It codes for CASSEEGKTEAFF.

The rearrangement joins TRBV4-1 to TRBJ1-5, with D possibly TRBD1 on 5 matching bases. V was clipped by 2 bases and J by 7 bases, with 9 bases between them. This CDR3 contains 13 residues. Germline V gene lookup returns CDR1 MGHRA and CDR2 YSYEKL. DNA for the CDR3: TGCGCCAGCAGCCAACGGGGGAAGCAGCCCCAGCATTTT. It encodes CASSQRGKQPQHF.

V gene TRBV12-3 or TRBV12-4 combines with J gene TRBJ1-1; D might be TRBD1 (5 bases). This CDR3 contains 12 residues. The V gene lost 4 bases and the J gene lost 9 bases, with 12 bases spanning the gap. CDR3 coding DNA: TGTGCCAGCAGTTCCTCGGGGCGAAAAGCTTTCTTT. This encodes CASSSSGRKAFF.

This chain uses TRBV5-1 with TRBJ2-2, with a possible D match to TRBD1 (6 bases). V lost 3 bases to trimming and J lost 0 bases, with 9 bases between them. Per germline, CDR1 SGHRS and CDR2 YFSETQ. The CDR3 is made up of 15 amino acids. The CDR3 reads CASSSDSSNTGELFF. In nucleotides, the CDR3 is TGCGCCAGCAGCTCGGACAGCTCGAACACCGGGGAGCTGTTTTTT.